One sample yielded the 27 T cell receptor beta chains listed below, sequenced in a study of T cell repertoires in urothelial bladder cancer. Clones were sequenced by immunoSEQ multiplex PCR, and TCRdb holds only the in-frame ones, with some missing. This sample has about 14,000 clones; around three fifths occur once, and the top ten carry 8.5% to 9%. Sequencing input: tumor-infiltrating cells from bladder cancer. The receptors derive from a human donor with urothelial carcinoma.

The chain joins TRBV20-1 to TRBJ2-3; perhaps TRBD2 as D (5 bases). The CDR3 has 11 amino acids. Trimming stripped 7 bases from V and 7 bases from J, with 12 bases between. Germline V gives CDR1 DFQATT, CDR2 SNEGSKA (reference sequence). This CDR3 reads CSVPRGNTQYF. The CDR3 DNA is TGCAGTGTCCCCCGGGGAAATACGCAGTATTTT.

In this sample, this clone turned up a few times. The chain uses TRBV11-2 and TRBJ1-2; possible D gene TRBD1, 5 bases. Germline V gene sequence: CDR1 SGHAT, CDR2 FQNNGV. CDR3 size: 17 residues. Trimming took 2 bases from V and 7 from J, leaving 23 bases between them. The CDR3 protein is CASSLPLPAGGAGGYTF. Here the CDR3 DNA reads TGTGCCAGCAGCTTACCCCTCCCGGCCGGAGGGGCCGGTGGCTACACCTTC.

CDR3 bases: TGCGCCAGCAGCCAAGCCCCTAGCACAGATACGCAGTATTTT. Amino acids: CASSQAPSTDTQYF. The V gene is TRBV4-1, the J gene TRBJ2-3; D gene ambiguous. Germline CDR1 MGHRA, CDR2 YSYEKL. The CDR3 contains 14 residues. Trimming shortened V by 1 base and J by 0 bases, and 5 bases separated the two germline ends.

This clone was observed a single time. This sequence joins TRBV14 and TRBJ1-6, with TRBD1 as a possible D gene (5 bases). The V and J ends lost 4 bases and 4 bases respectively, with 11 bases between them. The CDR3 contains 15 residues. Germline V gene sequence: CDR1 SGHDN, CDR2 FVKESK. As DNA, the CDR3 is TGTGCCAGCAGCCCACTGGGGGGTTATAATTCACCCCTCCACTTT. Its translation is CASSPLGGYNSPLHF.

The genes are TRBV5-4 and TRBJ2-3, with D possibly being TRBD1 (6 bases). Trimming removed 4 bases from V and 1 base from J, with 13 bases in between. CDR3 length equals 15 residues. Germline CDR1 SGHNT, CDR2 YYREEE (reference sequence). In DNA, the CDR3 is TGTGCCAGCAGCCGGGACATACGGGGCACAGATACGCAGTATTTT. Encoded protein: CASSRDIRGTDTQYF.

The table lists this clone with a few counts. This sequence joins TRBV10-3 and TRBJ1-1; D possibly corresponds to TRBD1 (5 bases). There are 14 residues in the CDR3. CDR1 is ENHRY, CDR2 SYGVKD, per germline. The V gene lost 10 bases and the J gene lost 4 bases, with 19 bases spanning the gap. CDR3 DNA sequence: TGTGCCACCGAGGACCAGGGTGGCGGCACTGAAGCTTTCTTT. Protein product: CATEDQGGGTEAFF.

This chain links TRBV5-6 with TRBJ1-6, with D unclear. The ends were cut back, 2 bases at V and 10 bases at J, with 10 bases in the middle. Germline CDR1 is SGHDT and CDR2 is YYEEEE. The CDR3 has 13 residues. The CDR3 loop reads CASSFWGISPLHF. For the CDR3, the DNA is TGTGCCAGCAGCTTTTGGGGAATCTCACCCCTCCACTTT.

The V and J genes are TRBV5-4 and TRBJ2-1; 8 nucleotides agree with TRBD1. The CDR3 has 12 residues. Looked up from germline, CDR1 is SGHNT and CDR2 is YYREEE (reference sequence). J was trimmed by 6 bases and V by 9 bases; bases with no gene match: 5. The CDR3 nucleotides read TGTGCCACCCGGACAGGGTTCAATGAGCAGTTCTTC. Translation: CATRTGFNEQFF.

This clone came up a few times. The CDR3 nucleotides are TGTGCCAGCAGCCTCGAGTCTCCGGGACTAGCGTTGGAGACCCAGTACTTC. Residues: CASSLESPGLALETQYF. This chain joins TRBV5-4 and TRBJ2-5; 10 bases agree with TRBD2. The germline V gene has CDR1 SGHNT and CDR2 YYREEE (reference sequence). This CDR3 is built from 17 residues. V lost 4 bases to trimming and J lost 5 bases; unmatched junction nucleotides: 14. The full variable domain, its missing parts supplied by reference TRBV5-4 and TRBJ2-5, is ETGVTQSPTHLIKTRGQQVTLRCSSQSGHNTVSWYQQALGQGPQFIFQYYREEENGRGNFPPRFSGLQFPNYSSELNVNALELDDSALYLCASSLESPGLALETQYFGPGTRLLVL.

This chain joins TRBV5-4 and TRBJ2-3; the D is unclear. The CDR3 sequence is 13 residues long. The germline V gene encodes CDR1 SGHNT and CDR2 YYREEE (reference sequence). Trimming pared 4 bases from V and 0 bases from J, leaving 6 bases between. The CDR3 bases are TGTGCCAGCAGCCCGGCCAGCACAGATACGCAGTATTTT. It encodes CASSPASTDTQYF.

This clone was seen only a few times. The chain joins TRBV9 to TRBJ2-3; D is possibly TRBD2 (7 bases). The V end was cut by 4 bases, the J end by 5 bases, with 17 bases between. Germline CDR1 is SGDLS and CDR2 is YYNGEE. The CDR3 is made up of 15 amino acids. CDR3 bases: TGTGCCAGCAGCCGGCGGGGGCGTGGGTTAGATACGCAGTATTTT. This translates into CASSRRGRGLDTQYF.

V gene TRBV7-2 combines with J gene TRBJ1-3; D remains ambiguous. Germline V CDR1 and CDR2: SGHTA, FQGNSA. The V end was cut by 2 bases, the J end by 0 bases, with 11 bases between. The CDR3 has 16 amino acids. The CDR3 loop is CASSLIGRGSGNTIYF. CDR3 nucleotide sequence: TGTGCCAGCAGCTTAATTGGCCGGGGCTCTGGAAACACCATATATTTT.

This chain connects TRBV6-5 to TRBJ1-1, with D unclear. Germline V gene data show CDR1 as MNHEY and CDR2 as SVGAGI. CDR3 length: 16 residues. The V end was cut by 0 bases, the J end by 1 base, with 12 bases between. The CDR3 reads CASSYSGVRKNTEAFF. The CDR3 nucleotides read TGTGCCAGCAGTTACTCTGGGGTACGAAAGAACACTGAAGCTTTCTTT.

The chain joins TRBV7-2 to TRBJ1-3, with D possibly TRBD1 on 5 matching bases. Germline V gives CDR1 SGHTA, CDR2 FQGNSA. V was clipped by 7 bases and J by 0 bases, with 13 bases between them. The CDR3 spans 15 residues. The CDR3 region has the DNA TGTGCCAGCAACCCGGGACCCAGCTCTGGAAACACCATATATTTT. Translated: CASNPGPSSGNTIYF.

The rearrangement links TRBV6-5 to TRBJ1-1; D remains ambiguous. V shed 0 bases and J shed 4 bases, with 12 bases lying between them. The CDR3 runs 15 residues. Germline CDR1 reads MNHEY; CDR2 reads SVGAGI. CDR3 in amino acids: CASSYSWGGSTEAFF. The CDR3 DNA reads TGTGCCAGCAGTTACTCTTGGGGAGGGAGCACTGAAGCTTTCTTT.

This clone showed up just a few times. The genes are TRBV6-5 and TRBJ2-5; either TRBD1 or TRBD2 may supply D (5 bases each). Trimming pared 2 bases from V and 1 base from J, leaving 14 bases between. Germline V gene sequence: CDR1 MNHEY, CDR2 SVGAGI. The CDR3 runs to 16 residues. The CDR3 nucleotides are TGTGCCAGCAGTTACATGGGGGTACGCCCCCAAGAGACCCAGTACTTC. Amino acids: CASSYMGVRPQETQYF.

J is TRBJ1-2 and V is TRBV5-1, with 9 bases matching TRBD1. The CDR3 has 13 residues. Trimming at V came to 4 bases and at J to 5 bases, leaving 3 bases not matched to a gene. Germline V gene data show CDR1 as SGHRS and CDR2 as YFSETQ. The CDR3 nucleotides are TGCGCCAGCAGCCGGGACAGGGAGTATGGCTACACCTTC. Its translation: CASSRDREYGYTF.

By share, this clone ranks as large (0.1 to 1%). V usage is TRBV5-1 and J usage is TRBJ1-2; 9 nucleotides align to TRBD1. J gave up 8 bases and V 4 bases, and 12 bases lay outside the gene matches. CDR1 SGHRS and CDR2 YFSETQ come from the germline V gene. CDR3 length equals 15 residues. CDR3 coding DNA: TGCGCCAGCAGCGGAAGGGAGGACAGGGGAGGAGGCTACACCTTC. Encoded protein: CASSGREDRGGGYTF.

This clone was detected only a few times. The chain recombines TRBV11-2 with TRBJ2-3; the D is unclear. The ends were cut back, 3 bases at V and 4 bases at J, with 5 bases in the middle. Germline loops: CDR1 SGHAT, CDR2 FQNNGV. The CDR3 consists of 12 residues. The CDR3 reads CASSLQADTQYF. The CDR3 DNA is TGTGCCAGCAGCTTGCAAGCAGATACGCAGTATTTT.

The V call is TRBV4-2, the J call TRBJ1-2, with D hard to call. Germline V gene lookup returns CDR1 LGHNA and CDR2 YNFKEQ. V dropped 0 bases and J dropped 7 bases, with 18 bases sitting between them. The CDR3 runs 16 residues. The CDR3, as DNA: TGTGCCAGCAGCCAAGAGGTTGGCGGAGAGGTATTTGGCTACACCTTC. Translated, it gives CASSQEVGGEVFGYTF.

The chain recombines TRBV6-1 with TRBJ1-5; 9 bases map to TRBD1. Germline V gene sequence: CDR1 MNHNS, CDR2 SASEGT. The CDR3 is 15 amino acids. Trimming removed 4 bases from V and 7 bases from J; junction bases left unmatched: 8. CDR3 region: CASSAETGGSQPQHF. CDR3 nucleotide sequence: TGTGCCAGCAGTGCCGAGACAGGGGGGAGCCAGCCCCAGCATTTT.

CDR3 loop: CASSLSLSGNTIYF. CDR3 nucleotide sequence: TGTGCCAGCAGTCTGTCGCTGTCTGGAAACACCATATATTTT. The V gene is TRBV2, the J gene TRBJ1-3, with D hard to call. The V end lost 5 bases, the J end lost 1 base, and 9 bases lay between the germline ends. Germline CDR1 is SNHLY and CDR2 is FYNNEI. The CDR3 sequence is 14 residues long.

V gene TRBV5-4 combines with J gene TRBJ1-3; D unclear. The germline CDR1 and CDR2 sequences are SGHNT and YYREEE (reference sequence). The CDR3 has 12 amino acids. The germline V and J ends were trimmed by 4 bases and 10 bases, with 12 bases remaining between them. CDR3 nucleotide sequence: TGTGCCAGCAGCCGCGTGGGTGAAACCATATATTTT. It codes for CASSRVGETIYF.

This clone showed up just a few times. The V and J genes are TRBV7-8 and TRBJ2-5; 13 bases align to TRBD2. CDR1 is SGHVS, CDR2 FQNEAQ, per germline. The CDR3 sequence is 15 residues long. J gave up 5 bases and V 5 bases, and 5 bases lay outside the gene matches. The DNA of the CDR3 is TGTGCCAGCAGCATACTAGCGGGGGGGCGGGAGACCCAGTACTTC. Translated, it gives CASSILAGGRETQYF.

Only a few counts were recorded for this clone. The CDR3 DNA is TGTGCCAGCAGGGGGCAAGATACGCAGTATTTT. Translating it yields CASRGQDTQYF. This chain connects TRBV2 to TRBJ2-3, with a tentative D call TRBD1 (5 bases). There are 11 residues in the CDR3. The V end lost 6 bases, the J end lost 5 bases, and 6 bases lay between the germline ends. Germline loops: CDR1 SNHLY, CDR2 FYNNEI.

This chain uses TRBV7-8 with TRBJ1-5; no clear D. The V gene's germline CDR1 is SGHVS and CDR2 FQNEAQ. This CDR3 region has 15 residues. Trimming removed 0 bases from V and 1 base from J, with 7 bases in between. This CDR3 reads CASSLAWGSNQPQHF. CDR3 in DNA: TGTGCCAGCAGCTTAGCATGGGGAAGCAATCAGCCCCAGCATTTT.

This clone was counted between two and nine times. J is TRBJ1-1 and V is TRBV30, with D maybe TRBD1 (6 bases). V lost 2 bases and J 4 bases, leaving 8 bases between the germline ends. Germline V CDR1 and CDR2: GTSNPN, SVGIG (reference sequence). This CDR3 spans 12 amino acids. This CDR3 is CAWSQGSTEAFF. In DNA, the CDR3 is TGTGCCTGGAGTCAGGGGAGCACTGAAGCTTTCTTT.